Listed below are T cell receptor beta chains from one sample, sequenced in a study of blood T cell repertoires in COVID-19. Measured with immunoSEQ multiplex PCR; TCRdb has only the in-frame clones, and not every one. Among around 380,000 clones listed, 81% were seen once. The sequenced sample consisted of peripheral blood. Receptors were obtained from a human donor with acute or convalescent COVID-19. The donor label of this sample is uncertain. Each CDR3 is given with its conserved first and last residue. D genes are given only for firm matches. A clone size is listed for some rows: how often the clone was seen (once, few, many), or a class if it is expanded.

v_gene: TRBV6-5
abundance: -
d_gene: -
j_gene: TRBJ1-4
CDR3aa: CASRGSPNEKLFF
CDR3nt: TGTGCCAGCAGAGGGAGTCCTAATGAAAAACTGTTTTTT

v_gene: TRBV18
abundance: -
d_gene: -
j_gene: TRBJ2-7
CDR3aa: CASSPGQGSYEQYF
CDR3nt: TGTGCCAGCTCACCAGGGCAGGGCTCCTACGAGCAGTACTTC

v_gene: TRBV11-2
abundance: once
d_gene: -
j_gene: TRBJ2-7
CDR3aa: CASSLDGGGDEQYF
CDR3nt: TGTGCCAGCAGCTTAGATGGGGGGGGCGACGAGCAGTACTTC

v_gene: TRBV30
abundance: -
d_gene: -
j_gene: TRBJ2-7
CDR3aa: CAWSPPLGRIIYEQYF
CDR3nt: TGTGCCTGGAGTCCCCCTCTTGGCAGGATAATCTACGAGCAGTACTTC

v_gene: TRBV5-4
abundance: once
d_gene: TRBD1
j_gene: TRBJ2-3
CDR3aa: CASSSFSDRGSDTQYF
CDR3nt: TGTGCCAGCAGCTCTTTTAGCGACAGGGGATCAGATACGCAGTATTTT

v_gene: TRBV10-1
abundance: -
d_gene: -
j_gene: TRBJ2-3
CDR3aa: CASSESRGGGTDTQYF
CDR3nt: TGCGCCAGCAGTGAGTCCCGGGGAGGTGGCACAGATACGCAGTATTTT

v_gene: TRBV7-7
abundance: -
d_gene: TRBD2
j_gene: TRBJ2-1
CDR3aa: CASSLVAGNNEQFF
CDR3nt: TGTGCCAGCAGCTTAGTAGCGGGAAACAATGAGCAGTTCTTC

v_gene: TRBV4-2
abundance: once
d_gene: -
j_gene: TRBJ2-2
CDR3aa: CASSQALGEAEFAGELFF
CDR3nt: TGTGCCAGCAGCCAAGCTCTTGGGGAGGCGGAATTTGCCGGGGAGCTGTTTTTT

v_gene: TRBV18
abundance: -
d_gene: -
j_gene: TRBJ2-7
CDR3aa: CASSPARGSGTYEQYF
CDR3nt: TGTGCCAGCTCACCGGCCCGAGGTAGCGGTACTTACGAGCAGTACTTC

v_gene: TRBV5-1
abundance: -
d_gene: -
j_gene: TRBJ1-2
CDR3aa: CASSLDYSPRDGYTF
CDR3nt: TGCGCCAGCAGCTTGGATTATAGTCCGAGGGATGGCTACACCTTC

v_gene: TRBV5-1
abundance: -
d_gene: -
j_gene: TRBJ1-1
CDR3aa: CASSFGGVEAFF
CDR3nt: TGCGCCAGCAGCTTCGGAGGGGTTGAAGCTTTCTTT

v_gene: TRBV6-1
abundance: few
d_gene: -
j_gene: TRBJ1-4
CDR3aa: CASSDTNSLSMFF
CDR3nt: TGTGCCAGCAGTGACACTAATAGTTTATCAATGTTTTTT

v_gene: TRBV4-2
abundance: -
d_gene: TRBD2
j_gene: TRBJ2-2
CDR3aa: CASTQKVAGGPGELFF
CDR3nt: TGTGCCAGCACCCAAAAGGTAGCGGGGGGGCCCGGGGAGCTGTTTTTT

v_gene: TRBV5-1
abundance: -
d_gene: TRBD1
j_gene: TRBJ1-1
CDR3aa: CASSPSGTENTEAFF
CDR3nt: TGCGCCAGCAGCCCCTCCGGGACAGAGAACACTGAAGCTTTCTTT

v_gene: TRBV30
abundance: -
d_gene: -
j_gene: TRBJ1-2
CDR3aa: CAWNSERQHATF
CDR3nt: TGTGCCTGGAATTCTGAACGACAGCATGCCACCTTC

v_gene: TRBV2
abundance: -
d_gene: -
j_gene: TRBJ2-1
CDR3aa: CASSEVILRGLTYNEQFF
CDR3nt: TGTGCCAGCAGTGAAGTAATCCTCAGGGGCCTAACCTACAATGAGCAGTTCTTC

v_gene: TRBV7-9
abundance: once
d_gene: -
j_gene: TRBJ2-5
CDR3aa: CASSFGGETQYF
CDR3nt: TGTGCCAGCAGCTTCGGGGGAGAGACCCAGTACTTC

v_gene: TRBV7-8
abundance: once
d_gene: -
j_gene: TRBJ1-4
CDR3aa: CASSTGRGTNEKLFF
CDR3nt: TGTGCCAGCAGCACGGGAAGAGGAACTAATGAAAAACTGTTTTTT

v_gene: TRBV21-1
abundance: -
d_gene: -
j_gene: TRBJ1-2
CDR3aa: CASSKGEHSGVGELIYGYTF
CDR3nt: TGTGCCAGCAGCAAAGGGGAACATTCAGGGGTTGGAGAGCTAATCTATGGCTACACCTTC

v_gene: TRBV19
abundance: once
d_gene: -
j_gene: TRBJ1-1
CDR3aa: CASSSAGNTEAFF
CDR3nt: TGTGCCAGTTCTAGCGCGGGGAACACTGAAGCTTTCTTT

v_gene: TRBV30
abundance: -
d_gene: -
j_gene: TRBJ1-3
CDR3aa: CAWRSHLLSGNTIYF
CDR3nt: TGTGCCTGGAGGAGTCATCTCCTCTCTGGAAACACCATATATTTT

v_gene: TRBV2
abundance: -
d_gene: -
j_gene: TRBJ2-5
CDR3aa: CASTSGLTAQETQYF
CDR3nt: TGTGCCAGCACCAGCGGTCTGACTGCCCAAGAGACCCAGTACTTC

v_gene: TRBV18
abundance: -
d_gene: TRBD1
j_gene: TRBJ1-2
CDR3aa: CASSQTGTVTINYGYTF
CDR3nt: TGTGCCAGCTCGCAAACCGGGACAGTGACGATCAACTATGGCTACACCTTC

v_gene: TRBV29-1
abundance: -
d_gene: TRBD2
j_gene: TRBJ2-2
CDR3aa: CSVEGRAGELFF
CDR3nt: TGCAGCGTTGAGGGGAGGGCCGGGGAGCTGTTTTTT

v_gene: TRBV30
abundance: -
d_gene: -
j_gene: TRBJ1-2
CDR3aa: CAWSRDSNYGYTF
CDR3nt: TGTGCCTGGAGCCGGGACTCAAACTATGGCTACACCTTC

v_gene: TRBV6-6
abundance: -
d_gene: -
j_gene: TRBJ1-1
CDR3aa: CASSYGRVNTEAFF
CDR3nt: TGTGCCAGCAGTTACGGCAGGGTCAACACTGAAGCTTTCTTT

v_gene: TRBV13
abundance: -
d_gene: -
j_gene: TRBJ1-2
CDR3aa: CASSLGGARSGYTF
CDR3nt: TGTGCCAGCAGCTTAGGGGGCGCACGGTCTGGCTACACCTTC

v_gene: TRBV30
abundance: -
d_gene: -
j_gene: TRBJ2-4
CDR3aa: CAWSVPPWGAAAF
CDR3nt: TGTGCCTGGAGTGTACCCCCCTGGGGCGCTGCGGCCTTC

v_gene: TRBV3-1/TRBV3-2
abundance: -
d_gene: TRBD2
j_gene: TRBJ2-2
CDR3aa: CASSPTSGVTGELFF
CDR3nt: TGTGCCAGCAGTCCAACTAGCGGGGTCACCGGGGAGCTGTTTTTT

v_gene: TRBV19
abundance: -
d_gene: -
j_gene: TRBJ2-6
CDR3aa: CASSRDISGANVLTF
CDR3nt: TGTGCCAGTAGTAGGGACATCTCTGGGGCCAACGTCCTGACTTTC

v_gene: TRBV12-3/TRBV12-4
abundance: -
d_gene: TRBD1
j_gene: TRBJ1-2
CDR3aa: CASRGTGAFGYTF
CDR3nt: TGTGCCAGCAGGGGGACAGGGGCTTTTGGCTACACCTTC

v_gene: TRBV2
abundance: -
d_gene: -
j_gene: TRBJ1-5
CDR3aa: CASSEWEGSNQPQHF
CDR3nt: TGTGCCAGCAGTGAATGGGAGGGCAGCAATCAGCCCCAGCATTTT

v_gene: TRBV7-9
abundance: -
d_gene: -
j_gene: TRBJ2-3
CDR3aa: CASSLAGAGDTQYF
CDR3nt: TGTGCCAGCAGCTTAGCGGGAGCAGGAGATACGCAGTATTTT

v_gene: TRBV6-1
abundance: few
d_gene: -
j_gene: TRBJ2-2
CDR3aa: CASTPAAAATGELFF
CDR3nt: TGTGCCAGCACACCGGCTGCGGCAGCCACCGGGGAGCTGTTTTTT

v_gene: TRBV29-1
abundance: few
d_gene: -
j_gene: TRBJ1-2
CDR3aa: CSVEDVANYGYTF
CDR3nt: TGCAGCGTTGAAGATGTAGCTAACTATGGCTACACCTTC

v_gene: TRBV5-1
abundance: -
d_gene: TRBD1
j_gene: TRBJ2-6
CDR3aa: CASSEGQIIAGANVLTF
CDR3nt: TGCGCCAGCAGTGAGGGACAGATAATCGCTGGGGCCAACGTCCTGACTTTC

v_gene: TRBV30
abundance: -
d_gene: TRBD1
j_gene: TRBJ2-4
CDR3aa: CAWTHRGQIAKNIQYF
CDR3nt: TGTGCCTGGACCCACAGGGGACAAATAGCCAAAAACATTCAGTACTTC

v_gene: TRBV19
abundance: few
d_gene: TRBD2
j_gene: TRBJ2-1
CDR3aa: CASSSRGGYRDVAGTYNEQFF
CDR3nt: TGTGCCAGTAGTTCAAGGGGGGGATATCGGGATGTAGCGGGAACCTACAATGAGCAGTTCTTC

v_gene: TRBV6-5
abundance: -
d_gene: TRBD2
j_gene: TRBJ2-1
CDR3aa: CASSNSGGSYNEQFF
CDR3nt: TGTGCCAGCAGCAATAGCGGGGGTTCCTACAATGAGCAGTTCTTC

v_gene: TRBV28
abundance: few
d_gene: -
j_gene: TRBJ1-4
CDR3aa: CASSRPGSSNEKLFF
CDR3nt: TGTGCCAGCAGTCGCCCCGGGTCCTCTAATGAAAAACTGTTTTTT

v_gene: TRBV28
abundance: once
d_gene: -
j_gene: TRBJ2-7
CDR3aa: CASSRVGQHYEQYF
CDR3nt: TGTGCCAGCAGTCGGGTCGGACAGCACTACGAGCAGTACTTC

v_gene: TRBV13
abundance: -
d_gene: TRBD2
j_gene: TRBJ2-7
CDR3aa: CASSLSLAGYEQYF
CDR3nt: TGTGCCAGCAGCTTGAGCCTAGCGGGCTACGAGCAGTACTTC

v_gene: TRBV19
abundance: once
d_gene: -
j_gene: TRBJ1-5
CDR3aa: CASSYAGIQPQHF
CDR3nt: TGTGCCAGTAGTTACGCAGGGATTCAGCCCCAGCATTTT

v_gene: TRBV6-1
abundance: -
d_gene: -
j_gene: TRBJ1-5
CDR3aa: CASSDKRERPQHF
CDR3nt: TGTGCCAGCAGTGATAAAAGGGAGCGGCCCCAGCATTTT

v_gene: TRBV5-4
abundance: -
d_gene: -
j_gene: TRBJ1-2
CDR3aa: CASSFQRGNYGYTF
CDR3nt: TGTGCCAGCAGCTTCCAGAGGGGGAACTATGGCTACACCTTC

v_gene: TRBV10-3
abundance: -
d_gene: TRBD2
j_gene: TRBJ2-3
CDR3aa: CAISDVGGGTDTQYF
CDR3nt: TGTGCCATCAGTGATGTGGGGGGGGGCACAGATACGCAGTATTTT

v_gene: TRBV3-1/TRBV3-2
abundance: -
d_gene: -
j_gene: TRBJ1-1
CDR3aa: CASSQEGFGAFF
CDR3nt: TGTGCCAGCAGCCAAGAGGGCTTCGGAGCTTTCTTT

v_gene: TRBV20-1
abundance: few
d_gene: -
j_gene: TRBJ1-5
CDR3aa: CSACETGISSLQPQHF
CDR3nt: TGCAGTGCTTGTGAGACAGGAATAAGTTCCCTTCAGCCCCAGCATTTT

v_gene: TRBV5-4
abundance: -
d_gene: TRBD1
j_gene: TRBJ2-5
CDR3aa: CASSARGQGETQYF
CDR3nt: TGTGCCAGCAGCGCAAGGGGGCAGGGGGAGACCCAGTACTTC

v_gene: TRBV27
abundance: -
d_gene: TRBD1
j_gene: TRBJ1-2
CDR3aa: CASSPLTAGGYGYTF
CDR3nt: TGTGCCAGCAGTCCACTTACGGCAGGGGGCTATGGCTACACCTTC

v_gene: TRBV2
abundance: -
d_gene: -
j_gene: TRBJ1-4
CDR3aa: CASSERLLSNEKLFF
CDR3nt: TGTGCCAGCAGTGAACGGCTACTATCAAATGAAAAACTGTTTTTT

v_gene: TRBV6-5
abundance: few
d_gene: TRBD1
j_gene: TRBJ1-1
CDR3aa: CASSYSGTEAEAFF
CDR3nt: TGTGCCAGCAGTTATTCCGGGACAGAGGCAGAAGCTTTCTTT

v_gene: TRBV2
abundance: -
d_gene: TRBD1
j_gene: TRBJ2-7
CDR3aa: CASRPLGQGIEQYF
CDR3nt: TGTGCCAGCAGGCCCCTGGGACAGGGTATCGAGCAGTACTTC

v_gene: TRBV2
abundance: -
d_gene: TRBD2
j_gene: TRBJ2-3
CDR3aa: CASSPGLAGPTDTQYF
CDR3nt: TGTGCCAGCAGCCCGGGACTAGCGGGACCCACAGATACGCAGTATTTT

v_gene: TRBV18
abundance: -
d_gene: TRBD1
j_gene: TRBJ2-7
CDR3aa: CASSPPGQGRGEQYF
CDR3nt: TGTGCCAGCTCACCTCCGGGACAGGGTAGGGGTGAGCAGTACTTC

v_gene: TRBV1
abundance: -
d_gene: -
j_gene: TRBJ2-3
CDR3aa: CTSSQGKCSVRQRGAITDTQYF
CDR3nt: TGCACCAGCAGCCAAGGAAAATGCAGTGTGAGACAGCGGGGGGCCATCACAGATACGCAGTATTTT

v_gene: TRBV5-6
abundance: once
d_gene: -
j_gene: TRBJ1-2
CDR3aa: CASSLGRNYGYTF
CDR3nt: TGTGCCAGCAGCTTGGGGAGGAACTATGGCTACACCTTC

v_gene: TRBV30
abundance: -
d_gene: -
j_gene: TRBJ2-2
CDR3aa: CAWSLLAATGELFF
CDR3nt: TGTGCCTGGAGTCTGTTAGCGGCCACCGGGGAGCTGTTTTTT

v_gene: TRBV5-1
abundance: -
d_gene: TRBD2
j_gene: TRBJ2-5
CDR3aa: CASSISPLAGRQETQYF
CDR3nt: TGCGCCAGCAGCATCAGCCCACTAGCGGGGAGACAAGAGACCCAGTACTTC

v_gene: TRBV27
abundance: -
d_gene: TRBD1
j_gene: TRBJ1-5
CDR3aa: CASSFGTGGNQPQHF
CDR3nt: TGTGCCAGCAGTTTTGGGACAGGAGGCAATCAGCCCCAGCATTTT